This is a list of T cell receptor beta chains from one sample in a study of T cell responses to AZD1222 COVID-19 vaccine. Produced via immunoSEQ multiplex PCR; TCRdb's table is partial and in-frame only. This sample has approximately 150,000 clones, with about nine tenths found just once. The material sequenced was peripheral blood, taken 28 days after the second AZD1222 dose. The source is an adult who received the AZD1222 COVID-19 vaccine. The CDR3 runs from the conserved cysteine through the conserved F or W. The D gene is left open where the match is weak. Clone size, where shown, is once, few, many, or a class for clones that have expanded.

J,size,D,V,CDR3,DNA
TRBJ1-2,NA,NA,TRBV4-2,CASSQGGLRGGYGYTF,TGTGCCAGCAGCCAAGGGGGATTGAGGGGCGGCTATGGCTACACCTTC
TRBJ2-7,NA,TRBD2,TRBV4-1,CASSQVARSGGRYYEQYF,TGCGCCAGCAGCCAAGTGGCCCGGAGTGGCGGGAGGTACTACGAGCAGTACTTC
TRBJ2-2,NA,NA,TRBV18,CASSPRRGGVNTGELFF,TGTGCCAGCTCCCCGCGGAGGGGCGGCGTAAACACCGGGGAGCTGTTTTTT
TRBJ1-2,NA,NA,TRBV5-1,CASSLANGGDGYTF,TGCGCCAGCAGCTTGGCCAACGGGGGTGATGGCTACACCTTC
TRBJ2-1,NA,NA,TRBV28,CAKGTTPPYNEQFF,TGTGCCAAGGGGACCACTCCTCCCTACAATGAGCAGTTCTTC
TRBJ2-1,NA,NA,TRBV6-5,CASSLRSSYNEQFF,TGTGCCAGCAGCCTGCGGAGCTCCTACAATGAGCAGTTCTTC
TRBJ2-1,NA,NA,TRBV4-3,CASSQDELADNEQFF,TGCGCCAGCAGCCAAGATGAACTAGCAGACAATGAGCAGTTCTTC
TRBJ1-1,NA,NA,TRBV18,CASSPTGNTEAFF,TGTGCCAGCTCACCGACAGGGAACACTGAAGCTTTCTTT
TRBJ1-5,NA,TRBD1,TRBV11-2,CASSLLSGTGVEQPQHF,TGTGCCAGCAGCTTACTCTCGGGGACAGGGGTCGAGCAGCCCCAGCATTTT
TRBJ1-1,NA,NA,TRBV7-9,CASSLDSTEAFF,TGTGCCAGCAGCTTAGACTCCACTGAAGCTTTCTTT
TRBJ1-2,NA,NA,TRBV2,CASSRDNYGYTF,TGTGCCAGCAGCAGGGATAACTATGGCTACACCTTC
TRBJ2-3,NA,NA,TRBV9,CASSVAGVSDTQYF,TGTGCCAGCAGCGTAGCAGGGGTGTCAGATACGCAGTATTTT
TRBJ1-6,once,NA,TRBV30,CASARDNSPLHF,TGTGCCTCCGCCAGGGATAATTCACCCCTCCACTTT
TRBJ2-7,NA,TRBD2,TRBV5-1,CASSLLADSYEQYF,TGCGCCAGCAGCTTACTAGCGGACTCCTACGAGCAGTACTTC
TRBJ1-5,NA,NA,TRBV7-6,CASSSRGQPQHF,TGTGCCAGCAGCTCCAGGGGTCAGCCCCAGCATTTT
TRBJ2-7,NA,NA,TRBV3-1/TRBV3-2,CASSQDFGYEQYF,TGTGCCAGCAGCCAAGATTTTGGCTACGAGCAGTACTTC
TRBJ1-2,NA,NA,TRBV27,CASSAGPRPNYGYTF,TGTGCCAGCAGCGCCGGGCCTCGGCCTAACTATGGCTACACCTTC
TRBJ1-2,NA,NA,TRBV19,CASSIVGSLAPYGYTF,TGTGCCAGTAGTATAGTTGGCAGCCTCGCCCCCTATGGCTACACCTTC
TRBJ2-2,NA,TRBD2,TRBV7-9,CASSPRTSGRAGELFF,TGTGCCAGCAGCCCCCGGACTAGCGGGAGGGCAGGGGAGCTGTTTTTT
TRBJ1-2,NA,TRBD1,TRBV7-2,CASSLRQGALGYTF,TGTGCCAGCAGCTTACGGCAGGGGGCTTTGGGCTACACCTTC
TRBJ1-5,NA,TRBD1,TRBV5-1,CASSLAGQYNQPQHF,TGCGCCAGCAGCTTGGCGGGACAGTACAATCAGCCCCAGCATTTT
TRBJ1-3,NA,TRBD1,TRBV10-3,CAISLTGATSGNTIYF,TGTGCCATCAGTTTGACAGGGGCGACCTCTGGAAACACCATATATTTT
TRBJ1-2,NA,TRBD1,TRBV6-5,CASSTFDRANGYTF,TGTGCCAGCAGTACCTTCGACAGGGCGAATGGCTACACCTTC
TRBJ2-7,once,NA,TRBV7-8,CASSWGGGEQYF,TGTGCCAGCAGCTGGGGTGGTGGCGAGCAGTACTTC
TRBJ1-6,NA,TRBD1,TRBV19,CASSMKTGGSWNSPLHF,TGTGCCAGTAGTATGAAGACAGGGGGCTCTTGGAATTCACCCCTCCACTTT
TRBJ2-7,NA,NA,TRBV5-6,CASSLKPGGFAYEQYF,TGTGCCAGCAGCTTGAAGCCGGGGGGCTTTGCCTACGAGCAGTACTTC
TRBJ1-2,NA,NA,TRBV19,CASSMIGAQYGYTF,TGTGCCAGTAGTATGATAGGGGCACAGTATGGCTACACCTTC
TRBJ2-2,NA,NA,TRBV5-1,CASSLTTGELFF,TGCGCCAGCAGCTTAACCACCGGGGAGCTGTTTTTT
TRBJ2-7,NA,NA,TRBV7-2,CASSFRPGEQYF,TGTGCCAGCAGCTTCCGCCCTGGCGAGCAGTACTTC
TRBJ2-1,once,NA,TRBV30,CAWSVYGGAQGEQFF,TGTGCCTGGAGTGTCTATGGGGGTGCGCAGGGTGAGCAGTTCTTC
TRBJ1-4,NA,TRBD1,TRBV18,CASSSRDRREKLFF,TGTGCCAGCTCAAGCCGGGACAGGCGGGAAAAACTGTTTTTT
TRBJ2-1,NA,NA,TRBV7-8,CASSSPWTSINEQFF,TGTGCCAGCAGCTCGCCGTGGACCTCTATCAATGAGCAGTTCTTC
TRBJ2-5,NA,TRBD1,TRBV7-9,CASSPTGALRTQYF,TGTGCCAGCAGCCCGACAGGGGCCTTAAGGACCCAGTACTTC
TRBJ1-5,NA,NA,TRBV27,CASSFRTGNQPQHF,TGTGCCAGCAGTTTCCGGACAGGCAATCAGCCCCAGCATTTT
TRBJ2-5,NA,TRBD2,TRBV25-1,CASSEGGETQYF,TGTGCCAGCAGTGAGGGGGGGGAGACCCAGTACTTC
TRBJ2-7,NA,NA,TRBV30,CAWSVGMSYEQYF,TGTGCCTGGAGTGTAGGGATGAGTTACGAGCAGTACTTC
TRBJ2-7,NA,NA,TRBV6-5,CASSYSNRGAEQYF,TGTGCCAGCAGTTACTCGAACCGGGGGGCCGAGCAGTACTTC
TRBJ1-1,NA,NA,TRBV24-1,CATSGKNTEAFF,TGTGCCACCAGCGGGAAAAACACTGAAGCTTTCTTT
TRBJ2-7,NA,NA,TRBV30,CAWKVPGPPEQYF,TGTGCCTGGAAGGTACCGGGACCCCCGGAGCAGTACTTC
TRBJ2-7,NA,NA,TRBV28,CASSFAALYEQYF,TGTGCCAGCAGTTTCGCAGCGCTCTACGAGCAGTACTTC
TRBJ2-3,once,TRBD2,TRBV6-5,CASSSPWGGSTDTQYF,TGTGCCAGCAGTTCCCCTTGGGGGGGAAGCACAGATACGCAGTATTTT
TRBJ1-2,NA,NA,TRBV9,CASSVGGRFYGYTF,TGTGCCAGCAGCGTAGGGGGACGGTTCTATGGCTACACCTTC
TRBJ2-1,NA,NA,TRBV5-1,CASSLGQGGSYNEQFF,TGCGCCAGCAGCTTGGGGCAGGGTGGTTCCTACAATGAGCAGTTCTTC
TRBJ2-1,NA,NA,TRBV5-1,CASSEGLTSYNEQFF,TGCGCCAGCAGCGAGGGACTGACCTCCTACAATGAGCAGTTCTTC
TRBJ1-3,few,NA,TRBV5-1,CASSFTGNDGNTIYF,TGCGCCAGCAGCTTTACAGGGAACGATGGAAACACCATATATTTT
TRBJ1-1,NA,NA,TRBV27,CASSLGGGATEAFF,TGTGCCAGCAGCCTTGGAGGGGGGGCCACTGAAGCTTTCTTT
TRBJ1-6,once,NA,TRBV7-9,CASSLDSYNSPLHF,TGTGCCAGCAGCTTGGACAGTTATAATTCACCCCTCCACTTT
TRBJ1-1,NA,NA,TRBV3-1/TRBV3-2,CASKPQGRNTEAFF,TGTGCCAGCAAACCGCAGGGGAGGAACACTGAAGCTTTCTTT
TRBJ2-1,NA,NA,TRBV12-2,CASRLWGAGWESNEQFF,TGTGCAAGTCGCTTATGGGGAGCGGGTTGGGAGAGCAATGAGCAGTTCTTC
TRBJ2-2,once,NA,TRBV6-5,CASSYWQGDTGELFF,TGTGCCAGCAGTTACTGGCAGGGTGACACCGGGGAGCTGTTTTTT
TRBJ1-1,once,TRBD1,TRBV11-2,CASSLGPGQGTNTEAFF,TGTGCCAGCAGCTTAGGGCCGGGACAGGGGACTAACACTGAAGCTTTCTTT
TRBJ2-7,NA,NA,TRBV6-2/TRBV6-3,CASSDPSGEIYEQYF,TGTGCCAGCAGTGACCCTTCCGGGGAGATCTACGAGCAGTACTTC
TRBJ2-3,NA,NA,TRBV9,CASSVGLRGEITDTQYF,TGTGCCAGCAGCGTAGGGCTGAGGGGTGAAATCACAGATACGCAGTATTTT
TRBJ2-1,once,TRBD2,TRBV4-1,CASSQGGLAGSYNEQFF,TGCGCCAGCAGCCAAGGTGGACTAGCGGGATCCTACAATGAGCAGTTCTTC
TRBJ1-5,once,TRBD1,TRBV4-2,CASSIWQGADQPQHF,TGTGCCAGCAGCATTTGGCAGGGGGCCGATCAGCCCCAGCATTTT
TRBJ2-1,NA,TRBD1,TRBV6-5,CASSSSTGVIYNEQFF,TGTGCCAGCAGTTCGTCGACAGGGGTAATTTACAATGAGCAGTTCTTC
TRBJ1-5,NA,NA,TRBV29-1,CSVGEGNQPQHF,TGCAGCGTTGGAGAGGGCAATCAGCCCCAGCATTTT
TRBJ1-3,NA,NA,TRBV28,CASSPAGHSSGNTIYF,TGTGCCAGCAGTCCCGCGGGACATTCCTCTGGAAACACCATATATTTT
TRBJ2-7,NA,NA,TRBV4-1,CASSLGRSSYEQYF,TGCGCCAGCAGCCTGGGTCGGAGCTCCTACGAGCAGTACTTC